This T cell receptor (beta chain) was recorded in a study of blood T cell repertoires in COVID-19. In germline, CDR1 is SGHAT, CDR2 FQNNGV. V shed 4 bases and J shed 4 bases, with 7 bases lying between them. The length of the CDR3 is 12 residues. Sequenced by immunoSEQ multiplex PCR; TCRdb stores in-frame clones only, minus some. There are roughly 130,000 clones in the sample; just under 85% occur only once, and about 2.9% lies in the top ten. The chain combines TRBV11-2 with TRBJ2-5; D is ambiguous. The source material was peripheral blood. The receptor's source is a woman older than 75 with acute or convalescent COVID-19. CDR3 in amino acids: CASSSPGETQYF. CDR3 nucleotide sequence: TGTGCCAGCAGCTCCCCGGGAGAGACCCAGTACTTC.